This record covers a single TCR beta chain. Per the authors' pipeline: Counts of nucleated cells, estimated from reference gene primer amplification, were obtained. Sequencing was performed with immunoSEQ multiplex PCR; in TCRdb, only in-frame clones are kept and a portion is missing. The DNA was the basis for D and trimming; V, J and clone size are from that table. Among around 180,000 clones listed, around 87% were seen once. Germline assignment: CDR1 SGHTS and CDR2 YDEGEE. The ends were cut back, 3 bases at V and 1 base at J, with 11 bases in the middle. The CDR3 spans 15 residues. This entry is derived from a study of blood T cell repertoires in COVID-19. Study context: The study drew acute and convalescent COVID-19 samples from the United States, Italy and Spain. PBMCs, B-cell-depleted T cells, or T cells were the source of the cDNA or gDNA that made up the material.

This chain uses TRBV5-8 with TRBJ1-5; D is unresolved. Specimen: peripheral blood. The origin of this receptor is a man in his forties or fifties with active or convalescent COVID-19. The CDR3 region has the DNA TGTGCCAGCAGCTGGACGGGATCAAGCAATCAGCCCCAGCATTTT. Translation: CASSWTGSSNQPQHF.